This is a list of T cell receptor beta chains from one sample in a study of T cells in Graves' hyperthyroidism and ophthalmopathy. TCRdb reanalysed the multiplex PCR reads using MiXCR and keeps one entry per CDR3 protein. The sample includes a few hundred thousand distinct CDR3 sequences, approximately 15% of them seen just once. The sequencing sample was made of blood. These receptors came from a woman aged 30 to 39 with Graves' hyperthyroidism. The CDR3 runs from the conserved cysteine through the conserved F or W. Each record gives: CDR3 DNA, CDR3 protein, clone size, J gene, D gene, V gene. A D gene is named only where the DNA matches it firmly. For some rows the clone size is stated as once, few or many, or as a class when expanded; others skip it.

TGTGCCAGCAGCGTAGCACCCAGGGGAGGAACCGGGGAGCTGTTTTTT	CASSVAPRGGTGELFF	.	TRBJ2-2	.	TRBV9
TGTGCCAGCATCCAACCAGGGGGGAATGAGCAGTTCTTC	CASIQPGGNEQFF	many	TRBJ2-1	.	TRBV28
TGTGCCAGCAGTTTGACAGGGACTGCTTTCTTT	CASSLTGTAFF	.	TRBJ1-1	TRBD1	TRBV28
TGTGCCAGCAGTCTACAGGGGGATAGCAAAAACATTCAGTACTTC	CASSLQGDSKNIQYF	many	TRBJ2-4	TRBD1	TRBV3-1
TGTGCCAGCAGCGCGAAGGGACAGGGCTTTGGCTACACCTTC	CASSAKGQGFGYTF	many	TRBJ1-2	TRBD1	TRBV12-3/TRBV12-4
TGTGCCAGCAGCTTGTCTAGCGGGACTAGGGAGACCCAGTACTTC	CASSLSSGTRETQYF	few	TRBJ2-5	TRBD2	TRBV7-8
TGCGCCAGCAGCTTGGGTTATGGCAGCGGAAACACTGAAGCTTTCTTT	CASSLGYGSGNTEAFF	many	TRBJ1-1	.	TRBV5-1
TGCGCCAGCAGAGAAGGAAGAACCCACGAGCAGTACTTC	CASREGRTHEQYF	few	TRBJ2-7	.	TRBV10-1
TGTGCCAGCAGCGCCCTGGCGGGAGAGGACAATGAGCAGTTCTTC	CASSALAGEDNEQFF	many	TRBJ2-1	TRBD2	TRBV6-1
TGTGCCAGCAGCTTGGAGGCGGAGCGGAAAAGCTCCTACAATGAGCAGTTCTTC	CASSLEAERKSSYNEQFF	few	TRBJ2-1	.	TRBV5-6
TGCGCCAGCAGCTTGGGGGACACCTCTAACTACGAGCAGTACTTC	CASSLGDTSNYEQYF	.	TRBJ2-7	.	TRBV5-1
TGCAGTGCTAGATTGGGGGTCGAGCAGTACTTC	CSARLGVEQYF	.	TRBJ2-7	.	TRBV20-1
TGTGCCAGCAGCCAACAATCTTGGACTCTCCGGGATACGCAGTATTTT	CASSQQSWTLRDTQYF	few	TRBJ2-3	.	TRBV3-1
TGTGCCAGCTCACAGGCAGGCCGGGGACTCACTGAAGCTTTCTTT	CASSQAGRGLTEAFF	many	TRBJ1-1	.	TRBV18
TGCAGCGTTGAGGACGGGACTAGCGGGAGCCCGACCACAGATACGCAGTATTTT	CSVEDGTSGSPTTDTQYF	.	TRBJ2-3	TRBD2	TRBV29-1
TGCAGCGTTGGTAGGGGACAGGGGAACTACAATGAGCAGTTCTTC	CSVGRGQGNYNEQFF	.	TRBJ2-1	TRBD1	TRBV29-1
TGTGCCAGTAGTATAGCCACTAGCGGGAGAGTGGCCGGGGAGCTGTTTTTT	CASSIATSGRVAGELFF	many	TRBJ2-2	TRBD2	TRBV19
TGTGCCAGCAGAAAGACTAGCGGAGCGACAGATACGCAGTATTTT	CASRKTSGATDTQYF	.	TRBJ2-3	TRBD2	TRBV9
TGTGCCAGCAGTTATCAAGCGGGAGAATACGAGCAGTACTTC	CASSYQAGEYEQYF	many	TRBJ2-7	TRBD2	TRBV6-1
TGTGCCACCAGTGATACCACGGACAGGGGTGGGAATGAGCAGTTCTTC	CATSDTTDRGGNEQFF	many	TRBJ2-1	TRBD1	TRBV24-1
TGTGCCAGCAGCCGGGGACAGGGAGTGAGCAATCAGCCCCAGCATTTT	CASSRGQGVSNQPQHF	many	TRBJ1-5	TRBD1	TRBV3-1
TGTGCCAGCAGCTTGAGATCTGGCGAGACCCAGTACTTC	CASSLRSGETQYF	many	TRBJ2-5	.	TRBV5-6
TGTGCCAGCTCACCACCGGCCAGCAATCAGCCCCAGCATTTT	CASSPPASNQPQHF	many	TRBJ1-5	.	TRBV18
TGTGCCAGCAGCCAAGAGGCGAGGAACACTGAAGCTTTCTTT	CASSQEARNTEAFF	many	TRBJ1-1	.	TRBV3-1
TGTGCCAGCAGCCAAACTAGGCGCTACGAGCAGTACTTC	CASSQTRRYEQYF	many	TRBJ2-7	.	TRBV3-1
TGTGCCAGCAGTCCTCAAGGTGGGGGGACCGGGGGGCTGTTTTTT	CASSPQGGGTGGLFF	.	TRBJ2-2	.	TRBV11-3
TGTGCCAGCAGCACGACACGTCTTCACACTGAAGCTTTCTTT	CASSTTRLHTEAFF	many	TRBJ1-1	.	TRBV7-8
TGTGCCAGCAGTTTATCGGGGGGGTATCGTGGCTACACCTTC	CASSLSGGYRGYTF	.	TRBJ1-2	.	TRBV27
TGCAGCGTTATCGGTGGGCTTTCATCTTTGTATGAGCAGTTCTTC	CSVIGGLSSLYEQFF	many	TRBJ2-1	.	TRBV29-1
TGCGCCAGCAGCAAATCAGACTCCCTTGCCTACAATGAGCAGTTCTTC	CASSKSDSLAYNEQFF	many	TRBJ2-1	.	TRBV5-1
TGTGCCACCAGCAGAGTCGGGGGCCTTGGCAAAAACATTCAGTACTTC	CATSRVGGLGKNIQYF	.	TRBJ2-4	.	TRBV15
TGTGCCAGCAGTGGGGGAGGCAGTTACTTGAACACTGAAGCTTTCTTT	CASSGGGSYLNTEAFF	few	TRBJ1-1	.	TRBV2
TGTGCCAGCAGTTCTCCGGGACTAGCGAGGTACGAGCAGTACTTC	CASSSPGLARYEQYF	few	TRBJ2-7	TRBD2	TRBV27
TGCAGTGCTAGAGAGTATCCTAGCGGGAGGGGCACAGATACGCAGTATTTT	CSAREYPSGRGTDTQYF	many	TRBJ2-3	TRBD2	TRBV20-1
TGTGCCAGCAGTTTTATTAATAGCAATCAGCCCCAGCATTTT	CASSFINSNQPQHF	many	TRBJ1-5	.	TRBV28
TGTGCCAGCTCCGGATACTCCACCGGGCAAGAGACCCAGTACTTC	CASSGYSTGQETQYF	.	TRBJ2-5	.	TRBV6-1
TGTGCCACCAGTGTGCAGGGGGGGGTCTACAATGAGCAGTTCTTC	CATSVQGGVYNEQFF	many	TRBJ2-1	.	TRBV24-1
TGCGCCAGCAGAACCGGGACTAGCGGGACAAGCGAGCAGTACTTC	CASRTGTSGTSEQYF	many	TRBJ2-7	TRBD2	TRBV5-1